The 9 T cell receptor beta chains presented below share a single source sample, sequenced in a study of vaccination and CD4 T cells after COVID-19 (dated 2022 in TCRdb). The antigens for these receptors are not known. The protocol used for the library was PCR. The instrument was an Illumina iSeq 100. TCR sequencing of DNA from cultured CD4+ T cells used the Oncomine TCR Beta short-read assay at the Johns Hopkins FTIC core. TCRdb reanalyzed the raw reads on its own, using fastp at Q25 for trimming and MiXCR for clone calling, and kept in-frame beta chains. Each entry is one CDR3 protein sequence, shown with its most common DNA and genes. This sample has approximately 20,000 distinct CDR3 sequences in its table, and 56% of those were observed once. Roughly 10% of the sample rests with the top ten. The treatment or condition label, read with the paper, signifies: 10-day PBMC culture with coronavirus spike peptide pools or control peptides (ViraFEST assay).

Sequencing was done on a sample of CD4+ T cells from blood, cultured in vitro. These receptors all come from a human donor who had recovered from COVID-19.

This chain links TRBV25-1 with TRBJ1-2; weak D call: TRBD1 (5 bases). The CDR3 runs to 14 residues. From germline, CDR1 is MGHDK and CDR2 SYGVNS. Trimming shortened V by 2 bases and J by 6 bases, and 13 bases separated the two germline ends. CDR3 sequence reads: CASSEIAGANGYTF. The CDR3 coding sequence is TGTGCCAGCAGTGAAATAGCCGGGGCAAATGGCTACACCTTC.

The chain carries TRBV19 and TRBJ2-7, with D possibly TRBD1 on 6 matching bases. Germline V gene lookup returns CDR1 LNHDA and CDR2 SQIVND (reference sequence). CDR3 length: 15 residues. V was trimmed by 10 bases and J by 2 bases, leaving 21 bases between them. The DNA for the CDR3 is TGTGCCACCATAGTACCCCGGACAGCTCCCTACGAGCAGTACTTC. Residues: CATIVPRTAPYEQYF.

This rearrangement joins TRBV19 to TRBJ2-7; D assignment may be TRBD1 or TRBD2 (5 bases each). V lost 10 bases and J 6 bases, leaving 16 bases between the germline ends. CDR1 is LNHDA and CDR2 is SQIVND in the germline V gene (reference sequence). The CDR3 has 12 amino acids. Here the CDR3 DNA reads TGTGCCAAAGGGACCCCCTTGGGCGAGCAGTACTTC. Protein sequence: CAKGTPLGEQYF.

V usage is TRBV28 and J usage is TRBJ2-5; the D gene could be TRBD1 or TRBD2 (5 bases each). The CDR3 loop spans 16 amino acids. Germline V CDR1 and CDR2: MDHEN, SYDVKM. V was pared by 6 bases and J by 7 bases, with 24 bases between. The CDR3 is CASRVGGGRMTATQYF. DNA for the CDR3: TGTGCCAGCAGGGTAGGTGGGGGACGGATGACGGCGACCCAGTACTTC. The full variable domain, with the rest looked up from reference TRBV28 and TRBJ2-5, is DVKVTQSSRYLVKRTGEKVFLECVQDMDHENMFWYRQDPGLGLRLIYFSYDVKMKEKGDIPEGYSVSREKKERFSLILESASTNQTSMYLCASRVGGGRMTATQYFGPGTRLLVL.

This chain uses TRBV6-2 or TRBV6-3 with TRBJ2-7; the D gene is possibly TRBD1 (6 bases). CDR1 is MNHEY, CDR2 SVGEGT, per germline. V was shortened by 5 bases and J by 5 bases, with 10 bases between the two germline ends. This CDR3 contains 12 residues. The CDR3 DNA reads TGTGCCAGCAGTCCCAGGGACAACGAGCAGTACTTC. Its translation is CASSPRDNEQYF.

The DNA of the CDR3 is TGTGCCAGCTCACCACCGTCGACAGGAGCTAACTATGGCTACACCTTC. Translation gives CASSPPSTGANYGYTF. The V and J genes are TRBV18 and TRBJ1-2; weak D call: TRBD1 (6 bases). Germline V CDR1 and CDR2: KGHSH, LQKENI. V lost 0 bases and J 0 bases, leaving 11 bases between the germline ends. The CDR3 has 16 amino acids.

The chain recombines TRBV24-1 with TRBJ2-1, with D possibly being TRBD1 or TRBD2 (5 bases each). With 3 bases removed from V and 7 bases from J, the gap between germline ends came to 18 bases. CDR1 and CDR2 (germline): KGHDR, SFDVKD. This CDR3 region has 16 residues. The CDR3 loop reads CATSDPTGTTLNEQFF. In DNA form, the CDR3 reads TGTGCCACCAGTGATCCTACCGGGACCACATTGAATGAGCAGTTCTTC.

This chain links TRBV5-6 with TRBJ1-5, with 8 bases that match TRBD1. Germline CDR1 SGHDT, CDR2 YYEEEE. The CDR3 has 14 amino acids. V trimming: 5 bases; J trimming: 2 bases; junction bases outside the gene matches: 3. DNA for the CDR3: TGTGCCAGCAGGACAGGGGAAGGCAATCAGCCCCAGCATTTT. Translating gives CASRTGEGNQPQHF.

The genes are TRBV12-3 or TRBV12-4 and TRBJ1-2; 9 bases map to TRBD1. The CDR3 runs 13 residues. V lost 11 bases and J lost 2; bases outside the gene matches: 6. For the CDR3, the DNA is TGTGCCTCCGACAGGGGGGGGAACTATGGCTACACCTTC. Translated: CASDRGGNYGYTF.